The 30 T cell receptor beta chains below were found in one sample sequenced in a study of blood T cell repertoires in COVID-19. Using immunoSEQ multiplex PCR, the repertoire was profiled, and TCRdb retains in-frame clones only, with some absent. The repertoire holds under 550,000 clones, with about 90% as singletons. Source material: peripheral blood. The origin of the receptors is a man between 18 and 29 years old with COVID-19, enrolled during active disease.

V usage is TRBV29-1 and J usage is TRBJ1-5, with D possibly being TRBD1 (6 bases). Trimming stripped 5 bases from V and 5 bases from J, with 13 bases between. Germline V CDR1 and CDR2: SQVTM, ANQGSEA. This CDR3 has 13 residues. CDR3 in DNA: TGCAGCGTTTCAACAGGGAAAGATCAGCCCCAGCATTTT. Residues: CSVSTGKDQPQHF.

The CDR3 bases are TGTGCCTGGGGCCGGGAGCGGGAGGGCTACGAGCAGTACTTC. Protein sequence: CAWGREREGYEQYF. The chain combines TRBV30 with TRBJ2-7; 10 bases fit TRBD2. The CDR3 sequence is 14 residues long. V was pared by 5 bases and J by 3 bases, with 7 bases of the junction left unmatched. The germline V gene encodes CDR1 GTSNPN and CDR2 SVGIG (reference sequence).

This chain links TRBV2 with TRBJ1-1, with D possibly TRBD1 on 6 matching bases. Trimming shortened V by 10 bases and J by 2 bases, and 14 bases separated the two germline ends. CDR3 length: 13 amino acids. Germline loops: CDR1 SNHLY, CDR2 FYNNEI. The CDR3 region is CATELDSNTEAFF. The CDR3 bases are TGTGCCACCGAGCTGGACAGTAACACTGAAGCTTTCTTT.

The chain has TRBV30 and TRBJ1-2; the D gene is possibly TRBD1 (6 bases). The CDR3 has 17 amino acids. V was cut by 1 base and J by 5 bases, with 23 bases left in between. Germline V gives CDR1 GTSNPN, CDR2 SVGIG (reference sequence). In nucleotides, the CDR3 is TGTGCCTGGAGTGACCTAATACAGGGTCCCCTCTGGTATGGCTACACCTTC. It encodes CAWSDLIQGPLWYGYTF.

The chain joins TRBV5-4 to TRBJ2-7, with 12 bases fitting TRBD2. The germline gives CDR1 SGHNT, CDR2 YYREEE (reference sequence). This CDR3 has 15 residues. Trimming took 4 bases from V and 7 from J; bases not matched to a gene: 9. The CDR3 here is CASSTPGLAGGEQYF. CDR3 nucleotides: TGTGCCAGCAGCACACCGGGACTAGCGGGTGGAGAGCAGTACTTC.

V is TRBV29-1 and J is TRBJ2-5, with D perhaps matching TRBD1 (5 bases). Trimming left V 4 bases short and J 2 bases short, with 11 bases between. CDR1 and CDR2 (germline): SQVTM, ANQGSEA. CDR3 length: 13 amino acids. The CDR3 here is CSVAETGQETQYF. The CDR3 DNA is TGCAGCGTTGCCGAAACAGGACAAGAGACCCAGTACTTC.

V gene TRBV10-3 combines with J gene TRBJ2-1; TRBD2 matches 9 bases. This CDR3 region has 15 residues. Germline V gives CDR1 ENHRY, CDR2 SYGVKD. The trim removed 2 bases at V and 7 bases at J, leaving 6 bases unmatched. The CDR3 nucleotides read TGTGCCATCAGTGAGATGGGACTAGCCATAAATGAGCAGTTCTTC. This sequence encodes CAISEMGLAINEQFF.

The chain carries TRBV7-9 and TRBJ2-7, with a weak D call TRBD2 (5 bases). Germline V lookup: CDR1 SEHNR, CDR2 FQNEAQ (reference sequence). V lost 5 bases and J lost 5, with 13 bases in between. This CDR3 contains 13 residues. In DNA form, the CDR3 reads TGTGCCAGCAGCCCCCGTTCGGGGAACGAGCAGTACTTC. It specifies CASSPRSGNEQYF.

This chain connects TRBV10-1 to TRBJ1-1; tentatively, D is TRBD1 (6 bases). CDR1 and CDR2 from the germline V gene are WNHNN and SYGVQD (reference sequence). The CDR3 is 14 residues long. The V and J ends lost 8 bases and 7 bases respectively, with 20 bases between them. The CDR3 region is CASGRTAQESEAFF. DNA of the CDR3: TGCGCCAGCGGGCGGACAGCCCAGGAAAGTGAAGCTTTCTTT.

The chain is built from TRBV18 and TRBJ2-5, with D perhaps TRBD1 (5 bases). Between the trimmed V and J ends, which lost 4 bases and 5 bases, there was a span of 14 bases. Germline CDR1 is KGHSH and CDR2 is LQKENI. The CDR3 is 14 residues long. CDR3 coding DNA: TGTGCCAGCTCACTCCGTCAGGGCCGGGAGACCCAGTACTTC. Translated, it gives CASSLRQGRETQYF.

The CDR3 nucleotides are TGTGCCAGCAGTGAGAATCCCGGGACAGGGGAGATCTACGAGCAGTACTTC. This sequence encodes CASSENPGTGEIYEQYF. V usage is TRBV25-1 and J usage is TRBJ2-7, with 10 nucleotides matching TRBD1. This CDR3 contains 17 residues. V trimming: 3 bases; J trimming: 3 bases; junction bases outside the gene matches: 11. The germline CDR1 and CDR2 sequences are MGHDK and SYGVNS.

This clone has just one count. The gene calls are TRBV3-1 (or the pseudogene TRBV3-2) and TRBJ2-5, with 15 nucleotides matching TRBD2. The CDR3 contains 17 residues. Germline lookup yields CDR1 LGHDT and CDR2 YNNKEL (reference sequence). V shed 4 bases and J 6 bases; nucleotides not matched to a gene: 9. The CDR3 DNA reads TGTGCCAGCAGCCTGGGACTAGCGGGGGGATCGGGAAAGACCCAGTACTTC. Translating gives CASSLGLAGGSGKTQYF.

The chain couples TRBV9 to TRBJ2-1; maybe TRBD2 (5 bases). The V and J ends lost 2 bases and 0 bases respectively, with 12 bases between them. This CDR3 is built from 16 residues. Per germline, CDR1 SGDLS and CDR2 YYNGEE. The CDR3 DNA is TGTGCCAGCAGCGTGTTGGACTCTCCCTCCTACAATGAGCAGTTCTTC. It yields the protein CASSVLDSPSYNEQFF.

The chain employs TRBV27 and TRBJ2-2; no clear D gene. Germline CDR1 is MNHEY and CDR2 is SMNVEV (reference sequence). The length of the CDR3 is 15 residues. Trimming removed 10 bases from V and 1 base from J, with 16 bases in between. As DNA, the CDR3 is TGTGCCACCCGGTTCAAACCAAGGAACACCGGGGAGCTGTTTTTT. Protein sequence: CATRFKPRNTGELFF.

This clone has only one observation. The chain joins TRBV18 to TRBJ2-5, with D tentatively TRBD1 (7 bases). This CDR3 has 13 residues. Trimming shortened V by 8 bases and J by 1 base, and 11 bases separated the two germline ends. CDR1 is KGHSH and CDR2 is LQKENI in the germline V gene. In DNA form, the CDR3 reads TGTGCCAGCACGCGGGACAGCCAAGAGACCCAGTACTTC. This encodes CASTRDSQETQYF. The full variable domain, in which reference TRBV18 and TRBJ2-5 provide the parts outside the CDR3, is NAGVMQNPRHLVRRRGQEARLRCSPMKGHSHVYWYRQLPEEGLKFMVYLQKENIIDESGMPKERFSAEFPKEGPSILRIQQVVRGDSAAYFCASTRDSQETQYFGPGTRLLVL.

J is TRBJ2-1 and V is TRBV20-1, with D maybe TRBD2 (5 bases). The V end was cut by 3 bases, the J end by 5 bases, with 8 bases between. Per germline, CDR1 DFQATT and CDR2 SNEGSKA (reference sequence). The CDR3 extends over 12 amino acids. CDR3 amino acids: CSASTGNNEQFF. The DNA of the CDR3 is TGCAGTGCTAGTACGGGGAACAATGAGCAGTTCTTC.

V and J are TRBV30 and TRBJ2-1; TRBD2 might be the D (5 bases). The CDR3 contains 14 residues. Trimming cost V 0 bases and J 5 bases, with 11 bases left between them. Per the germline V gene, CDR1 is GTSNPN and CDR2 is SVGIG (reference sequence). The CDR3 sequence is CAWSVSARDNEQFF. CDR3 DNA: TGTGCCTGGAGTGTTAGTGCGCGGGACAATGAGCAGTTCTTC.

This clone is a singleton in its sample. This chain uses TRBV28 with TRBJ1-2, with a weak D call TRBD1 (6 bases). The germline V gene encodes CDR1 MDHEN and CDR2 SYDVKM. CDR3 length: 13 residues. Trimming shortened V by 2 bases and J by 5 bases, and 9 bases separated the two germline ends. Here the CDR3 DNA reads TGTGCCAGCAGTTTAGGGCAGGGGTATGGCTACACCTTC. Translation: CASSLGQGYGYTF.

Comments on this clone: Other DNA sequences within the sample encode an identical CDR3. V and J are TRBV9 and TRBJ2-7; TRBD1 matches 9 bases. The CDR3 spans 13 residues. Germline V gene sequence: CDR1 SGDLS, CDR2 YYNGEE. V trimming: 3 bases; J trimming: 3 bases; junction bases outside the gene matches: 1. The CDR3 reads CASSEGQGYEQYF. CDR3 nucleotides: TGTGCCAGCAGCGAGGGACAGGGCTACGAGCAGTACTTC.

This chain links TRBV3-1 (or the pseudogene TRBV3-2) with TRBJ1-3; 7 bases are shared with TRBD1. J lost 5 bases, V lost 2 bases, and 6 bases had no gene match. Germline CDR1 and CDR2: LGHDT and YNNKEL (reference sequence). The CDR3 spans 15 residues. The CDR3 sequence: CASSQRRQGRNTIYF. In DNA form, the CDR3 reads TGTGCCAGCAGCCAAAGGCGACAGGGTCGAAACACCATATATTTT.

This clone was picked up one time. The chain carries TRBV10-3 and TRBJ2-3; 8 bases are shared with TRBD1. CDR3 size: 15 residues. V gave up 5 bases and J gave up 4 bases; unmatched junction bases: 8. The germline gives CDR1 ENHRY, CDR2 SYGVKD. As DNA, the CDR3 is TGTGCCATCAGTACAGGGGGTTCAGGCCCAGATACGCAGTATTTT. Its protein is CAISTGGSGPDTQYF.

As for this clone: Different DNA sequences within this sample yield the same CDR3. This chain joins TRBV20-1 and TRBJ2-5; D not resolved. The germline V gene encodes CDR1 DFQATT and CDR2 SNEGSKA (reference sequence). This CDR3 spans 12 amino acids. Trimming removed 3 bases from V and 5 bases from J, with 10 bases in between. CDR3 residues: CSASRSGETQYF. CDR3 sequence (DNA): TGCAGTGCTAGTCGGAGTGGGGAGACCCAGTACTTC.

V usage is TRBV3-1 (or the pseudogene TRBV3-2) and J usage is TRBJ1-1; 10 bases line up with TRBD1. Germline V lookup: CDR1 LGHDT, CDR2 YNNKEL (reference sequence). V shed 1 base and J 4 bases; nucleotides not matched to a gene: 6. This CDR3 is built from 16 residues. The DNA for the CDR3 is TGTGCCAGCAGCCAAGGGCCCGGGGACAGGGGCACTGAAGCTTTCTTT. It specifies CASSQGPGDRGTEAFF.

The gene calls are TRBV7-3 and TRBJ2-6; D not resolved. This CDR3 spans 18 amino acids. Germline V CDR1 and CDR2: SGHTA, FQGTGA. Deletions cut 5 bases from V and 0 bases from J, with 17 bases between. The DNA of the CDR3 is TGTGCCAGCAGCCTCCAAAGTCGAACTACCTCTGGGGCCAACGTCCTGACTTTC. Amino acid sequence: CASSLQSRTTSGANVLTF.

The chain has TRBV4-1 and TRBJ2-7; D is possibly TRBD1 (7 bases). The CDR3 covers 15 residues. Trimming cost V 1 base and J 2 bases, with 12 bases left between them. Germline V lookup: CDR1 MGHRA, CDR2 YSYEKL. The CDR3 DNA sequence: TGCGCCAGCAGCCAAGCGGCGGGACAGACCTACGAGCAGTACTTC. Its protein is CASSQAAGQTYEQYF.

J is TRBJ2-6 and V is TRBV4-1; TRBD1 aligns across 7 bases. V trimming: 2 bases; J trimming: 0 bases; junction bases outside the gene matches: 10. This CDR3 comprises 19 residues. In germline, CDR1 is MGHRA, CDR2 YSYEKL. In DNA, the CDR3 is TGCGCCAGCAGCCAATCTGGTACAGGGGCTTACTCTGGGGCCAACGTCCTGACTTTC. This gives the protein CASSQSGTGAYSGANVLTF.

This clone has just one count. The chain links TRBV27 to TRBJ1-5, with D perhaps matching TRBD1 (6 bases). Trimming shortened V by 0 bases and J by 0 bases, and 12 bases separated the two germline ends. Germline values: CDR1 MNHEY, CDR2 SMNVEV (reference sequence). The CDR3 is 17 residues long. The CDR3 reads CASSLSRTAFSNQPQHF. DNA for the CDR3: TGTGCCAGCAGTTTATCGCGGACAGCTTTTAGCAATCAGCCCCAGCATTTT.

The V and J genes are TRBV5-1 and TRBJ1-5; the D is unclear. Trimming removed 2 bases at V and 2 bases at J, with 11 bases between. CDR1 is SGHRS, CDR2 YFSETQ, per germline. The CDR3 spans 15 residues. CDR3 coding DNA: TGCGCCAGCAGCTTTACTATGGGAGGCAATCAGCCCCAGCATTTT. It specifies CASSFTMGGNQPQHF.

CDR3 region: CASSIQQGGNYEQYF. Here the CDR3 DNA reads TGTGCCAGTAGTATACAACAGGGGGGGAACTACGAGCAGTACTTC. The chain has TRBV19 and TRBJ2-7; tentatively, D is TRBD1 (8 bases). Deletions cut 2 bases from V and 3 bases from J, with 14 bases between. Germline CDR1 LNHDA, CDR2 SQIVND (reference sequence). The CDR3 spans 15 residues.

V and J are TRBV3-1 (or the pseudogene TRBV3-2) and TRBJ1-1, with D perhaps TRBD1 (6 bases). CDR3 length: 11 amino acids. Trimming shortened V by 4 bases and J by 8 bases, and 8 bases separated the two germline ends. The V gene's germline CDR1 is LGHDT and CDR2 YNNKEL (reference sequence). CDR3 sequence (DNA): TGTGCCAGCAGCCGCAGGGGCGAAGCTTTCTTT. Protein product: CASSRRGEAFF.